The rows below give T cell receptor beta chains drawn from one sample of a study of regulatory T cells in long-lasting Graves disease. TCRdb redid the calling of the multiplex PCR reads with MiXCR, one entry per CDR3 protein. The table shows 400,000 to 500,000 distinct CDR3 sequences, with around a fifth occurring only once. This sample comprised peripheral blood mononuclear cells (PBMCs), obtained when the disease was refractory, from a patient treated with antithyroid drugs. The origin of the receptors is a female donor with Graves disease. Both conserved end residues are part of each CDR3. D genes are given only for firm matches. Not every row has a clone size; where given, it reads once, few, many or a size class.

v_call,j_call,clone_size,d_call,cdr3_nt,cdr3_aa
TRBV6-1,TRBJ1-5,-,-,TGTGCCAGCAGAGATCAGGGAGGCAATCAGCCCCAGCATTTT,CASRDQGGNQPQHF
TRBV20-1,TRBJ1-1,-,-,TGCAGTGCTAAGGTTATGCCCGGCACTGAAGCTTTCTTT,CSAKVMPGTEAFF
TRBV2,TRBJ2-4,few,TRBD2,TGTGCCAGCAGTCCCGGGAGGAACATTCAGTACTTC,CASSPGRNIQYF
TRBV12-3/TRBV12-4,TRBJ1-5,-,-,TGTGCCAGCAGTTCTACAAGGGACCTTCTTAGCAATCAGCCCCAGCATTTT,CASSSTRDLLSNQPQHF
TRBV10-3,TRBJ2-7,-,-,TGTGCCATCCCCGACAAAGACAGAGGAGCCTACGAGCAGTACTTC,CAIPDKDRGAYEQYF
TRBV7-3,TRBJ2-2,few,-,TGTGCCAGCAGCTTAGGGGACGGCACCGGGGAGCTGTTTTTT,CASSLGDGTGELFF
TRBV19,TRBJ2-3,once,-,TGTGCCAGTAGTAACACCCCCCTACTAGGTTATGGCACAGATACGCAGTATTTT,CASSNTPLLGYGTDTQYF
TRBV7-9,TRBJ2-7,once,TRBD1,TGTGCCAGCAGCACGACAGGGGTGCCCTACGAGCAGTACTTC,CASSTTGVPYEQYF
TRBV7-2,TRBJ2-7,few,-,TGTGCCAGCAGCTCAAGGGTTGGTCACGAGCAGTACTTC,CASSSRVGHEQYF
TRBV7-3,TRBJ2-2,once,TRBD2,TGTGCCAGCAGCTCCCCCGGGGGCGAAGCGGGGGGGCGAGGCGGGGAGCTGTTTTTT,CASSSPGGEAGGRGGELFF
TRBV19,TRBJ1-2,-,-,TGTGCCAGTAGTATCTTTAACTATGGCTACACCTTC,CASSIFNYGYTF
TRBV5-1,TRBJ1-1,few,-,TGCGCCAGCGGATGGGGGGACGGAGGCATGAACACTGAAGCTTTCTTT,CASGWGDGGMNTEAFF
TRBV12-3/TRBV12-4,TRBJ1-1,many,-,TGTGCCAGCAGACTGAAAACCGGGATGAACACTGAAGCTTTCTTT,CASRLKTGMNTEAFF
TRBV20-1,TRBJ2-7,few,-,TGCAGTGCTAGAGAGTTTACAGGGATCAACTCCTACGAGCAGTACTTC,CSAREFTGINSYEQYF
TRBV9,TRBJ1-1,few,TRBD1,TGTGCCAGCAGCGCTGGGGAGGGGGCGCTGAACACTGAAGCTTTCTTT,CASSAGEGALNTEAFF
TRBV28,TRBJ2-5,many,TRBD2,TGTGCCAGCAGAATCGTTAGCGGGGTCGCGGAGACCCAGTACTTC,CASRIVSGVAETQYF
TRBV10-3,TRBJ2-2,-,TRBD1,TGTGCCATCAAAGCCGGTCAGGGGGACGCCGGGGAGCTGTTTTTT,CAIKAGQGDAGELFF
TRBV6-1,TRBJ1-1,few,-,TGTGCCACCACCGGACGGCCGAACACTGAAGCTTTCTTT,CATTGRPNTEAFF
TRBV2,TRBJ2-3,-,-,TGTGCCAGCAGTGGATCGGGATGGGGCACAGATACGCAGTATTTT,CASSGSGWGTDTQYF
TRBV2,TRBJ1-1,many,TRBD1,TGTGCCAGCAGTGTTTTCGCCGGGACAGGGAGGAACACTGAAGCTTTCTTT,CASSVFAGTGRNTEAFF
TRBV7-6,TRBJ2-7,many,-,TGTGCCAGCAGCTTAGGAGCCACCTACGAGCAGTACTTC,CASSLGATYEQYF
TRBV6-2/TRBV6-3,TRBJ1-5,-,-,TGTGCCAGCAGTCCCCTCCGGGGCCCCAATCAGCCCCAGCATTTT,CASSPLRGPNQPQHF
TRBV9,TRBJ2-2,-,-,TGTGCCAGCATGAGCGGTCCCACCGGGGAGCTGTTTTTT,CASMSGPTGELFF
TRBV27,TRBJ1-1,many,-,TGTGCCAGCGGAGGGGGGGTAGAAGCTTTCTTT,CASGGGVEAFF
TRBV20-1,TRBJ2-7,many,TRBD1,TGCAGTGCTTTGGATCGGGACAGGGGGACCTACGAGCAGTACTTC,CSALDRDRGTYEQYF
TRBV6-2/TRBV6-3,TRBJ2-7,few,-,TGTGCCAGCAGTTACTTGACTGGAAACGAGCAGTACTTC,CASSYLTGNEQYF
TRBV5-5,TRBJ2-6,-,TRBD1,TGTGCCAGCAGCTCAATCTCGGACAGGGTCCCCGCAGGGGCCAACGTCCTGACTTTC,CASSSISDRVPAGANVLTF
TRBV2,TRBJ2-1,-,TRBD1,TGTGCCAGCAGCTACCTGAAGGGACAGTACAATGAGCAGTTCTTC,CASSYLKGQYNEQFF
TRBV13,TRBJ2-7,-,TRBD2,TGTGCCAGCAGCACGGGACTAGCGGGACGCCAGTACTTC,CASSTGLAGRQYF
TRBV12-3/TRBV12-4,TRBJ2-7,many,TRBD1,TGTGCCAGCAGTCCCTCGGACAGGGGAGGCTTAAGGCAGTACTTC,CASSPSDRGGLRQYF
TRBV20-1,TRBJ1-4,-,-,TGCAGTGCTAGTTTCCGACTTCGGGAAAAACTGTTTTTT,CSASFRLREKLFF
TRBV20-1,TRBJ1-1,few,TRBD1,TGCAGTGCCCTCCGGGACAGACTATACGGGAACACTGAAGCTTTCTTT,CSALRDRLYGNTEAFF
TRBV28,TRBJ2-5,many,-,TGTGCCAGCAGTTCCAATCCGGGACAAGGGGAAGAGACCCAGTACTTC,CASSSNPGQGEETQYF
TRBV27,TRBJ2-5,-,TRBD2,TGTGCCAGCAGTTTAAGGGGGCTAGCGGGAGATTGGGTCCAAGAGACCCAGTACTTC,CASSLRGLAGDWVQETQYF
TRBV16,TRBJ1-5,many,TRBD1,TGTGCCAGCAGCCTTAGCGGACAGGGGCTTCGGCCCCAGCATTTT,CASSLSGQGLRPQHF
TRBV20-1,TRBJ2-7,many,TRBD2,TGCAGTGCGACCGATCTAGCGGACCTCTACGAGCAGTACTTC,CSATDLADLYEQYF
TRBV5-1,TRBJ1-1,many,-,TGCGCCAGCAGCTTGCCAGGGGATGCGACTGAAGCTTTCTTT,CASSLPGDATEAFF
TRBV7-9,TRBJ2-7,few,TRBD2,TGTGCCAGCAGCTCGGCGGGGGTAACCTACGAGCAGTACTTC,CASSSAGVTYEQYF
TRBV28,TRBJ1-5,many,TRBD1,TGTGCCAGCAGTTCAGGTCAGGGGGCGAGTCAGCCCCAGCATTTT,CASSSGQGASQPQHF
TRBV29-1,TRBJ2-2,many,-,TGCAGCGACTACACCGGGGAGCTGTTTTTT,CSDYTGELFF
TRBV6-1,TRBJ1-5,many,-,TGTGCCAGCAGTGAAGTTGGGGGAGGGGGTAATCAGCCCCAGCATTTT,CASSEVGGGGNQPQHF
TRBV27,TRBJ1-2,-,TRBD1,TGTGCCAGCAGTTCCCTTAAAGACAGGGGGCATGGCTACACCTTC,CASSSLKDRGHGYTF
TRBV7-6,TRBJ2-7,-,-,TGTGCCAGCAGCCGCGCTGGGGGCCCCGAGCAGTACTTC,CASSRAGGPEQYF
TRBV28,TRBJ2-5,-,TRBD1,TGTGCCAGCAGCAGGACAGGACGTCTGGAGACCCAGTACTTC,CASSRTGRLETQYF
TRBV19,TRBJ1-5,-,TRBD1,TGTGCCAGTAGTATTGGACAGGGAGGAAATCAGCCCCAGCATTTT,CASSIGQGGNQPQHF
TRBV12-5,TRBJ2-7,-,TRBD2,TGTGCTAGTGGTTTGGTGGCTAGCGGGAGTAATCCCCACGAGCAGTACTTC,CASGLVASGSNPHEQYF
TRBV6-1,TRBJ1-1,many,TRBD1,TGTGCCAGCAGCCCCCGCGGGACAGGGCCTATGAACACTGAAGCTTTCTTT,CASSPRGTGPMNTEAFF
TRBV11-2,TRBJ2-6,many,TRBD1,TGTGCCAGCAGCTTAGGAGGGTTGTTGACAGGGCATTTCTCTGGGGCCAACGTCCTGACTTTC,CASSLGGLLTGHFSGANVLTF
TRBV28,TRBJ2-2,-,-,TGTGCCAGCAGCACGCCGGGACCCCCCGCCAGGTCCTTCGCGAACACCGGGGAGCTGTTTTTT,CASSTPGPPARSFANTGELFF